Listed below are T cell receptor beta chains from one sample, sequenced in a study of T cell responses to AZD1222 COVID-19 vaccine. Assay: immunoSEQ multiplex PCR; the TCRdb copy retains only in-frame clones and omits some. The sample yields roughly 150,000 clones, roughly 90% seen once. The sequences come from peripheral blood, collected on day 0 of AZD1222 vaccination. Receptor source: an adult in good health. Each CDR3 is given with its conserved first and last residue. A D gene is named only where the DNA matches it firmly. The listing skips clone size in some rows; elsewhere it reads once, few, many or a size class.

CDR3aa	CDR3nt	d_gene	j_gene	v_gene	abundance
CASSTGFVNTEAFF	TGTGCCAGTAGTACGGGGTTTGTGAACACTGAAGCTTTCTTT	NA	TRBJ1-1	TRBV19	NA
CASTDLSGNTIYF	TGCGCCAGCACGGATCTCTCTGGAAACACCATATATTTT	NA	TRBJ1-3	TRBV5-1	NA
CASSVVPAQDLNTEAFF	TGTGCCAGCAGCGTAGTCCCCGCTCAGGATTTGAACACTGAAGCTTTCTTT	NA	TRBJ1-1	TRBV9	NA
CASSQIRDSNQPQHF	TGCGCCAGCAGCCAAATCCGGGACAGCAATCAGCCCCAGCATTTT	NA	TRBJ1-5	TRBV4-3	NA
CASSGGKTTNYGYTF	TGTGCCAGCAGCGGGGGTAAGACCACTAACTATGGCTACACCTTC	NA	TRBJ1-2	TRBV9	NA
CASSGPRGWGVNEQFF	TGTGCCAGCAGTGGACCCCGGGGTTGGGGCGTCAATGAGCAGTTCTTC	NA	TRBJ2-1	TRBV28	NA
CASSNGPGVTEAFF	TGTGCCAGCAGCAACGGCCCGGGGGTCACTGAAGCTTTCTTT	NA	TRBJ1-1	TRBV7-2	NA
CASSLPGQGSNYGYTF	TGTGCCAGCAGCTTGCCGGGACAGGGGTCGAACTATGGCTACACCTTC	TRBD1	TRBJ1-2	TRBV13	NA
CASSLGFSGTEAFF	TGTGCCAGCAGCTTGGGTTTCTCTGGCACTGAAGCTTTCTTT	NA	TRBJ1-1	TRBV5-7	once
CASTGQSGNTIYF	TGTGCCAGCACCGGACAGTCTGGAAACACCATATATTTT	NA	TRBJ1-3	TRBV7-2	NA
CASRTTGDSSHEQYF	TGTGCCAGCAGAACTACAGGGGATAGCAGCCACGAGCAGTACTTC	TRBD1	TRBJ2-7	TRBV28	few
CASSHLGLEAFF	TGTGCCAGCAGCCACCTGGGACTGGAAGCTTTCTTT	NA	TRBJ1-1	TRBV7-2	NA
CASSTFNSPLHF	TGTGCCAGCAGTACCTTTAATTCACCCCTCCACTTT	NA	TRBJ1-6	TRBV6-6	once
CASSQAERYEQYF	TGCGCCAGCAGCCAAGCTGAGCGCTACGAGCAGTACTTC	NA	TRBJ2-7	TRBV4-3	NA
CASSAEGEQFF	TGTGCCAGCAGTGCCGAGGGTGAGCAGTTCTTC	NA	TRBJ2-1	TRBV6-2/TRBV6-3	NA
CSASWGQFHSPLHF	TGCAGTGCTAGTTGGGGACAATTCCACTCACCCCTCCACTTT	NA	TRBJ1-6	TRBV20-1	NA
CASSNDLYGYTF	TGCGCCAGCAGTAACGATCTCTATGGCTACACCTTC	NA	TRBJ1-2	TRBV5-1	NA
CATTLAYEQFF	TGTGCCACGACCCTAGCTTATGAGCAGTTCTTC	NA	TRBJ2-1	TRBV19	NA
CASSVRTIEAFF	TGTGCCAGCAGCGTTCGGACAATCGAAGCTTTCTTT	NA	TRBJ1-1	TRBV7-9	few
CASSLTGMETQYF	TGTGCCAGCAGCTTAACGGGTATGGAGACCCAGTACTTC	NA	TRBJ2-5	TRBV7-2	NA
CASSIRLTSANEQYF	TGTGCCAGTAGTATAAGGCTCACCTCGGCCAACGAGCAGTACTTC	NA	TRBJ2-7	TRBV19	NA
CASSLTQATNEKLFF	TGCGCCAGCAGCCTAACCCAGGCAACTAATGAAAAACTGTTTTTT	NA	TRBJ1-4	TRBV5-1	NA
CASSLWRRLYEQYF	TGTGCCAGCAGTTTATGGCGTAGGCTCTACGAGCAGTACTTC	NA	TRBJ2-7	TRBV28	few
CAWSGGRGYEQYF	TGTGCCTGGAGTGGCGGGAGGGGGTACGAGCAGTACTTC	TRBD2	TRBJ2-7	TRBV30	NA